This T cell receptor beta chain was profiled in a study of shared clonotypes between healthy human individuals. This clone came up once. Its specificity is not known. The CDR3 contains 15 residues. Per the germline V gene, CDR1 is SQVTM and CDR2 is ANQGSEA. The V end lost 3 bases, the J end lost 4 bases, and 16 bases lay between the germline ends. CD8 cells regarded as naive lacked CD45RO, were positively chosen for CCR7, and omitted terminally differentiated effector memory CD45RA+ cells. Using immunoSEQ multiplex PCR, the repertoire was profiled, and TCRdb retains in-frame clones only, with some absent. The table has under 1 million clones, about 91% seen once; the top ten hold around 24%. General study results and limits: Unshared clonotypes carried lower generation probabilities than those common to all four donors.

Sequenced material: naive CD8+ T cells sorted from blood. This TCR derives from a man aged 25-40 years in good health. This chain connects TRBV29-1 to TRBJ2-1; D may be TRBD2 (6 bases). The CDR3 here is CSVDRMEGSYNEQFF. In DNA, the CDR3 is TGCAGCGTTGATCGGATGGAGGGCTCGTACAATGAGCAGTTCTTC.